One sample yielded the 31 T cell receptor beta chains listed below, sequenced in a study of OX40 agonist ivuxolimab in advanced cancers. Here immunoSEQ multiplex PCR was the method, and the copy in TCRdb shows in-frame clones only, minus some. In the table there are some 86,000 clones, 90% of which are singletons. This sample comprised CD4+ or CD8+ T cells sorted from blood, obtained in a trial of the OX40 agonist ivuxolimab. The origin of the receptors is an adult with an advanced solid tumor such as melanoma, head and neck, liver or kidney cancer.

Of note for this clone: The junction departs from germline at one end; a sequencing error may be responsible. V gene TRBV7-7 combines with J gene TRBJ1-6; TRBD1 might be the D (5 bases). CDR1 is SSHAT, CDR2 FNYEAQ, per germline (reference sequence). This CDR3 contains 17 residues. The CDR3 loop reads CASSLGGVSPYNSPLHF. CDR3 DNA: TGTGCTAGCAGCTTAGGAGGGGTATCACCCTATAATTCACCCCTCCACTTT.

This sequence joins TRBV27 and TRBJ1-4; D is perhaps TRBD1 (5 bases). Trimming stripped 5 bases from V and 8 bases from J, with 18 bases between. This CDR3 has 15 amino acids. CDR1 is MNHEY, CDR2 SMNVEV, per germline (reference sequence). The CDR3 coding sequence is TGTGCCAGCAGTCCTTACCCGACAGTACTCGAAAAACTGTTTTTT. It codes for CASSPYPTVLEKLFF.

The chain links TRBV7-2 to TRBJ1-2; D not resolved. Germline-derived CDR1 and CDR2 are SGHTA and FQGNSA. CDR3 length: 13 residues. Trimming took off 4 bases at V and 7 bases at J, with 13 bases between the two ends. For the CDR3, the DNA is TGTGCCAGCAGCTCCACGAGGGTTGGTGGCTACACCTTC. It specifies CASSSTRVGGYTF.

The chain has TRBV19 and TRBJ1-3; D not certain. Germline V gene lookup returns CDR1 LNHDA and CDR2 SQIVND (reference sequence). The CDR3 runs 15 residues. Trimming stripped 7 bases from V and 3 bases from J, with 16 bases between. CDR3 bases: TGTGCCAGTACCCCTGTTCCCGGGGTTGGAAACACCATATATTTT. Protein product: CASTPVPGVGNTIYF.

V usage is TRBV7-6 and J usage is TRBJ2-3; 7 positions agree with TRBD2. The CDR3 length is 15 residues. The germline CDR1 and CDR2 sequences are SGHVS and FNYEAQ. V was pared by 5 bases and J by 0 bases, with 5 bases of the junction left unmatched. The CDR3 sequence is CASSISGVSTDTQYF. CDR3 coding DNA: TGTGCCAGCAGCATAAGCGGGGTTAGCACAGATACGCAGTATTTT.

This clone was seen a single time. The chain links TRBV25-1 to TRBJ1-1; 7 bases agree with TRBD1. CDR3 length: 15 residues. Germline assignment: CDR1 MGHDK and CDR2 SYGVNS. Unmatched junction bases numbered 8, after V lost 1 base and J lost 6 bases. CDR3 loop: CASSESWEGAAEAFF. CDR3 bases: TGTGCCAGCAGTGAATCTTGGGAGGGGGCAGCTGAAGCTTTCTTT. Full variable domain (remainder filled in from reference TRBV25-1 and TRBJ1-1): EADIYQTPRYLVIGTGKKITLECSQTMGHDKMYWYQQDPGMELHLIHYSYGVNSTEKGDLSSESTVSRIRTEHFPLTLESARPSHTSQYLCASSESWEGAAEAFFGQGTRLTVV.

This clone was seen a handful of times. This chain uses TRBV6-1 with TRBJ1-2; 7 nucleotides agree with TRBD1. CDR1 and CDR2 (germline): MNHNS, SASEGT. This CDR3 is 15 amino acids long. V shed 4 bases, J shed 0 bases, and the junction held 5 bases outside the gene matches. CDR3 loop: CASSGADRANYGYTF. DNA for the CDR3: TGTGCCAGCAGTGGGGCCGACAGGGCTAACTATGGCTACACCTTC.

The sample holds a few counts of this clone. The chain has TRBV25-1 and TRBJ1-6; the D is unclear. Trimming cost V 6 bases and J 6 bases, with 6 bases left between them. This CDR3 is built from 12 residues. Germline lookup yields CDR1 MGHDK and CDR2 SYGVNS. Written as DNA, the CDR3 is TGTGCCAGCAGGGGCTCTAATTCACCCCTCCACTTT. It codes for CASRGSNSPLHF.

This clone has more than one count but fewer than ten. The V call is TRBV19, the J call TRBJ2-2; D is undetermined. The germline V gene has CDR1 LNHDA and CDR2 SQIVND (reference sequence). The length of the CDR3 is 10 residues. The V end lost 5 bases, the J end lost 6 bases, and 1 base lay between the germline ends. The CDR3 region has the DNA TGTGCCAGTAGTTCCGGGGAGCTGTTTTTT. This translates into CASSSGELFF.

This clone was counted once. The J gene is TRBJ1-3, the V gene TRBV7-9; 7 bases map to TRBD1. Germline CDR1 SEHNR, CDR2 FQNEAQ (reference sequence). Trimming cost V 2 bases and J 6 bases; bases outside gene matches: 7. There are 15 residues in the CDR3. This chain's CDR3 is CASSLYPTGTNTIYF. The CDR3, as DNA: TGTGCCAGCAGCTTATACCCGACAGGGACAAACACCATATATTTT.

The chain has TRBV19 and TRBJ1-6, with TRBD1 matching over 9 bases. The V and J ends lost 8 bases and 6 bases, in that order; junction bases with no gene match: 11. The germline V gene has CDR1 LNHDA and CDR2 SQIVND (reference sequence). The CDR3 loop spans 16 amino acids. CDR3 sequence: CASSSRDREFNSPLHF. CDR3 coding DNA: TGTGCCAGTTCGAGCCGGGACAGGGAATTTAATTCACCCCTCCACTTT.

The genes are TRBV11-2 and TRBJ1-6; TRBD1 matches 9 bases. The CDR3 sequence is 15 residues long. The J segment lost 7 bases and the V segment lost 5 bases, leaving 6 bases of the junction unmatched. CDR1 is SGHAT and CDR2 is FQNNGV in the germline V gene. In DNA, the CDR3 is TGTGCCAGCAGCCCGAGGACAGGGGAGAATTCACCCCTCCACTTT. Amino acid sequence: CASSPRTGENSPLHF.

The CDR3 sequence: CASSPSPGTGNEKLFF. CDR3 coding DNA: TGCGCCAGCAGCCCTTCTCCAGGAACGGGTAATGAAAAACTGTTTTTT. This chain links TRBV5-1 with TRBJ1-4; the D is unclear. This CDR3 is 16 amino acids long. CDR1 is SGHRS and CDR2 is YFSETQ in the germline V gene. The V and J ends lost 4 bases and 4 bases respectively, with 17 bases between them.

The J gene is TRBJ2-3, the V gene TRBV18; 9 bases fit TRBD2. The germline gives CDR1 KGHSH, CDR2 LQKENI. The CDR3 consists of 18 residues. V lost 1 base, J lost 5 bases, and 13 bases stayed unmatched. The CDR3 reads CASSPRRAGGGRGDTQYF. Here the CDR3 DNA reads TGTGCCAGCTCACCACGGCGAGCGGGGGGTGGGCGAGGAGATACGCAGTATTTT. Full variable domain (rest looked up from reference TRBV18 and TRBJ2-3): NAGVMQNPRHLVRRRGQEARLRCSPMKGHSHVYWYRQLPEEGLKFMVYLQKENIIDESGMPKERFSAEFPKEGPSILRIQQVVRGDSAAYFCASSPRRAGGGRGDTQYFGPGTRLTVL.

V is TRBV27 and J is TRBJ1-1; TRBD1 might be the D (5 bases). CDR1 MNHEY and CDR2 SMNVEV come from the germline V gene (reference sequence). V was pared by 5 bases and J by 4 bases, with 17 bases between. The CDR3 is 15 residues long. The CDR3 nucleotides read TGTGCCAGCAGTCCCGAGGGAAAGGGGAGCACTGAAGCTTTCTTT. It is translated as CASSPEGKGSTEAFF.

The chain is built from TRBV5-6 and TRBJ2-7; 7 nucleotides line up with TRBD1. V was clipped by 0 bases and J by 5 bases; unmatched bases: 5. Germline-derived CDR1 and CDR2 are SGHDT and YYEEEE. The CDR3 totals 14 residues. This chain's CDR3 is CASSLAARGHEQYV. CDR3 sequence (DNA): TGTGCCAGCAGCTTGGCCGCGAGGGGGCACGAGCAGTACGTC.

The chain is built from TRBV2 and TRBJ1-2, with D possibly matching TRBD1 (5 bases). CDR3 length: 14 amino acids. V was cut by 3 bases and J by 8 bases, with 16 bases left in between. CDR1 SNHLY and CDR2 FYNNEI come from the germline V gene. CDR3 residues: CASSDLQGRIGYTF. The CDR3 nucleotides read TGTGCCAGCAGTGATTTGCAGGGTCGGATCGGCTACACCTTC.

This clone has only a few counts. The chain recombines TRBV19 with TRBJ2-3; the match to TRBD2 covers 9 bases. Germline V gene lookup returns CDR1 LNHDA and CDR2 SQIVND (reference sequence). V dropped 6 bases and J dropped 1; count of bases not matched to a gene: 2. This CDR3 is built from 14 residues. This chain's CDR3 is CASRERGGTDTQYF. CDR3 sequence (DNA): TGTGCCAGTAGAGAGCGGGGGGGCACAGATACGCAGTATTTT.

V usage is TRBV10-3 and J usage is TRBJ1-1; 8 positions agree with TRBD1. The CDR3 extends over 12 amino acids. Germline loops: CDR1 ENHRY, CDR2 SYGVKD. Trimming took 10 bases from V and 1 from J; bases not matched to a gene: 2. The CDR3 sequence is CATGTGNTEAFF. As DNA, the CDR3 is TGTGCCACTGGGACAGGGAACACTGAAGCTTTCTTT.

The chain has TRBV5-1 and TRBJ1-2, with D uncertain. V lost 5 bases and J 4 bases, leaving 15 bases between the germline ends. The CDR3 consists of 14 residues. The germline V gene has CDR1 SGHRS and CDR2 YFSETQ. CDR3 bases: TGCGCCAGCAGTTCCTCCGCGGCGGGCTATGGCTACACCTTC. Amino acid sequence: CASSSSAAGYGYTF.

The J gene is TRBJ2-5, the V gene TRBV18, with D unresolved. The DNA end favors TRBJ2-7, so the J call may be wrong. The CDR3 spans 15 residues. CDR1 is KGHSH, CDR2 LQKENI, per germline. Here the CDR3 reads CASSPLLQSSYEQYF. The CDR3 bases are TGTGCCAGCTCACCACTTCTACAGAGCTCCTACGAGCAGTACTTC.

This rearrangement joins TRBV6-5 to TRBJ2-5; either TRBD1 or TRBD2 may supply D (5 bases each). The germline V and J ends were trimmed by 0 bases and 0 bases, with 11 bases remaining between them. CDR1 MNHEY and CDR2 SVGAGI come from the germline V gene. The CDR3 loop spans 16 amino acids. The CDR3 sequence: CASSYSGVKHQETQYF. The CDR3, as DNA: TGTGCCAGCAGTTACTCGGGGGTAAAGCACCAAGAGACCCAGTACTTC.

In this sample, this clone turned up once. This chain links TRBV30 with TRBJ2-1; D may be TRBD1 (6 bases). This CDR3 is built from 13 residues. Trimming removed 3 bases at V and 7 bases at J, with 13 bases between. Germline V lookup: CDR1 GTSNPN, CDR2 SVGIG (reference sequence). The CDR3 DNA sequence: TGTGCCTGGAGGGCGGACAGCCCAAATGAGCAGTTCTTC. Amino acid sequence: CAWRADSPNEQFF.

J is TRBJ1-4 and V is TRBV6-1, with 8 bases lining up with TRBD1. The junction had 1 base not matched to a gene; V was cut back by 4 bases and J by 0 bases. The CDR3 contains 15 residues. Germline values: CDR1 MNHNS, CDR2 SASEGT. The CDR3 coding sequence is TGTGCCAGCAGTGTGGACAGGGCAACTAATGAAAAACTGTTTTTT. This gives the protein CASSVDRATNEKLFF.

The chain has TRBV6-1 and TRBJ1-3, with D tentatively TRBD1 (5 bases). CDR1 is MNHNS, CDR2 SASEGT, per germline. V was shortened by 1 base and J by 2 bases, with 9 bases between the two germline ends. This CDR3 spans 15 amino acids. CDR3 amino acids: CASSEVAGTGNTIYF. In DNA, the CDR3 is TGTGCCAGCAGTGAAGTTGCAGGGACTGGAAACACCATATATTTT.

For the CDR3, the DNA is TGCGCCAGCAGTGGTAGCGGGGGACCTATCAATGAGCAGTTCTTC. Translating it yields CASSGSGGPINEQFF. The chain has TRBV10-1 and TRBJ2-1, with TRBD2 matching 9 bases. There are 15 residues in the CDR3. V was clipped by 4 bases and J by 6 bases; unmatched bases: 7. Germline V gene lookup returns CDR1 WNHNN and CDR2 SYGVQD (reference sequence).

The CDR3 nucleotides are TGCGCCAGCAGCTTAACCGGGACAGAAGGAACTGAAGCTTTCTTT. Translated: CASSLTGTEGTEAFF. The chain is built from TRBV5-1 and TRBJ1-1, with TRBD1 matching over 7 bases. Germline lookup yields CDR1 SGHRS and CDR2 YFSETQ. The CDR3 is made up of 15 amino acids. The trim removed 2 bases at V and 5 bases at J, leaving 9 bases unmatched.

The rearrangement uses TRBV15 and TRBJ1-1; no clear D gene. V lost 5 bases to trimming and J lost 4 bases, with 17 bases between them. Germline V gene data show CDR1 as LNHNV and CDR2 as YYDKDF (reference sequence). The CDR3 runs 15 residues. The CDR3 bases are TGTGCCACCAGCGTCGACTACGGCGGAGGCACTGAAGCTTTCTTT. This encodes CATSVDYGGGTEAFF.

The V and J genes are TRBV6-1 and TRBJ1-5; no firm D call. V was pared by 4 bases and J by 6 bases, with 13 bases between. The V gene's germline CDR1 is MNHNS and CDR2 SASEGT. The CDR3 runs 14 residues. The CDR3 region is CASSGALGLQPQHF. The CDR3 DNA sequence: TGTGCCAGCAGTGGGGCCCTCGGTCTTCAGCCCCAGCATTTT.

The chain links TRBV7-8 to TRBJ2-2, with 11 nucleotides matching TRBD2. Looked up from germline, CDR1 is SGHVS and CDR2 is FQNEAQ. The CDR3 runs 18 residues. V lost 5 bases and J lost 4; bases outside the gene matches: 12. For the CDR3, the DNA is TGTGCCAGCAGCCCCCGGGTTAGCGGGGGGGCCACCACCGGGGAGCTGTTTTTT. Translated, it gives CASSPRVSGGATTGELFF.

This rearrangement joins TRBV7-2 to TRBJ1-2; tentatively, D is TRBD1 (6 bases). Germline lookup yields CDR1 SGHTA and CDR2 FQGNSA. The CDR3 length is 16 residues. V shed 1 base and J shed 0 bases, with 12 bases lying between them. For the CDR3, the DNA is TGTGCCAGCAGCTTAGGTATTCGGACAGCTAACTATGGCTACACCTTC. Protein product: CASSLGIRTANYGYTF.